The sequence of this T cell receptor beta chain was determined in a study of HIV-infected patients and healthy controls. TCRdb reanalysed the 5' RACE reads using MiXCR and keeps one entry per CDR3 protein. The profile covers under 70,000 distinct CDR3 sequences, with about 19% appearing a single time and over 1.1% taken by the ten largest. The source material was CD4+ T cells from blood. The origin of this receptor is a human donor in good health.

CDR3 loop: CASSLVTGAGGQPQHF. Written as DNA, the CDR3 is TGTGCCAGCAGCTTAGTTACGGGGGCGGGAGGACAGCCCCAGCATTTT. The V call is TRBV7-9, the J call TRBJ1-5, with a weak D call TRBD1 (6 bases). V shed 1 base and J shed 7 bases, with 17 bases lying between them. Germline V gene sequence: CDR1 SEHNR, CDR2 FQNEAQ (reference sequence). This CDR3 has 16 amino acids.